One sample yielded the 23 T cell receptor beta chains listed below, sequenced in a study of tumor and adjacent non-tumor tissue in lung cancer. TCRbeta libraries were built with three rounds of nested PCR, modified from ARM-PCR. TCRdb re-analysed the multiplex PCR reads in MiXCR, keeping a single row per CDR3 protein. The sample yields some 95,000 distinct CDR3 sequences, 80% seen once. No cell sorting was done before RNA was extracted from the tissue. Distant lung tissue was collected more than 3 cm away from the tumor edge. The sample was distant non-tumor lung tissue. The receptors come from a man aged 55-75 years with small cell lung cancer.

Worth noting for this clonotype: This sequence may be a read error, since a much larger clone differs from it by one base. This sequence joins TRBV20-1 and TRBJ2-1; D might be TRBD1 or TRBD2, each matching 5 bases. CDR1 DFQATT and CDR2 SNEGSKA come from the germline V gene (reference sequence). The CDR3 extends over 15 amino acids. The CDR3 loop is CSVRDLNRGRYEQFF. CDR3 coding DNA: TGCAGTGTTAGAGATCTAAATCGGGGCCGCTATGAGCAGTTCTTC.

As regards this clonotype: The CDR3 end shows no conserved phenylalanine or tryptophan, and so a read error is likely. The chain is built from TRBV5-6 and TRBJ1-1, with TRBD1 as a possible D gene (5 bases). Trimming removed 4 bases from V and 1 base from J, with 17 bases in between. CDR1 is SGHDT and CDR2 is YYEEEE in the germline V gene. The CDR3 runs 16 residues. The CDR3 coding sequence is TGTGCCAGCAGCGTCGCCTCCGAGACAGCGAACACTGAAGCTTTCCTT. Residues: CASSVASETANTEAFL.

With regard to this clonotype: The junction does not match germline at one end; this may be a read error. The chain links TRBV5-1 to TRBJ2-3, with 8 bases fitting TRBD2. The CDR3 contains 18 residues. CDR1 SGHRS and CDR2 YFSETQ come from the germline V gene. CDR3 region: CVSSRGTSGSRQGDTQYF. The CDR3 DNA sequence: TGCGTCAGCAGCAGAGGTACCAGCGGGAGCCGGCAGGGAGATACGCAGTATTTT.

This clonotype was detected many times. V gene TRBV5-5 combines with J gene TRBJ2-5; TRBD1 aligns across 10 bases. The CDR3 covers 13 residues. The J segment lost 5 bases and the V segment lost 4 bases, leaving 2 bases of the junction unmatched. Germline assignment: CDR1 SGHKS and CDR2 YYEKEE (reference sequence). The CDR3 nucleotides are TGTGCCAGCAGCGGGACAGGGGCCGAGACCCAGTACTTC. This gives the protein CASSGTGAETQYF.

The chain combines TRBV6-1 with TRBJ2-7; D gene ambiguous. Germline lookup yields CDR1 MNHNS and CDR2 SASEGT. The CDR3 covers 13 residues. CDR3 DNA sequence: TGTGCCAGCACTGAAGCGCAGGTTCGGGAGCAGTACGTC. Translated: CASTEAQVREQYV.

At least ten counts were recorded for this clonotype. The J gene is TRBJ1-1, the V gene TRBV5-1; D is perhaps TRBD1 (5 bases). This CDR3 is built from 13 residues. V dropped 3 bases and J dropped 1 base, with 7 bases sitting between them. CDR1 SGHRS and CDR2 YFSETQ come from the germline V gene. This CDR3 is CASSYRGNTEAFF. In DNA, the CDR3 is TGCGCCAGCAGCTATAGGGGGAACACTGAAGCTTTCTTT.

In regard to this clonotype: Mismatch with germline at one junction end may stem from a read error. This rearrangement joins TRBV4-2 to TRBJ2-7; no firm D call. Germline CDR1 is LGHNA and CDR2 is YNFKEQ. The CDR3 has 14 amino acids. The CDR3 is CASGQDPEVYEQYF. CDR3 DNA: TGTGCCAGCGGCCAAGACCCCGAGGTCTACGAGCAGTACTTC.

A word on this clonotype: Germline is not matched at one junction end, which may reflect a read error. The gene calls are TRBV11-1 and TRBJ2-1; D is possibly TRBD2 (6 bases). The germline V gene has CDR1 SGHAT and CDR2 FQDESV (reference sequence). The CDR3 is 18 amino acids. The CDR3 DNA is TGTGCCAGGAGCTCAGAATCGAGGACTAACGGGAGTGGTAATAAGCAGTTCTTC. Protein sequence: CARSSESRTNGSGNKQFF.

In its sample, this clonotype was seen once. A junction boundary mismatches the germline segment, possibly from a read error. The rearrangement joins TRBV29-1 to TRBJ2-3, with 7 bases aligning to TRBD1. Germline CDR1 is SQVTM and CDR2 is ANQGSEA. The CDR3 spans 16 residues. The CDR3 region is CSVQWGRDRGADSHYF. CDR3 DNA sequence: TGCAGCGTTCAGTGGGGCCGGGACAGAGGGGCAGATTCGCACTATTTT.

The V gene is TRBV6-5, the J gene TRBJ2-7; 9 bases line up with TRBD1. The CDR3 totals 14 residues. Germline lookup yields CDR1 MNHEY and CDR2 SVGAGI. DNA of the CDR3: TGTGCCAGCAGTTGGGAACAGGGGGCCTACAAGCAGTACGTC. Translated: CASSWEQGAYKQYV.

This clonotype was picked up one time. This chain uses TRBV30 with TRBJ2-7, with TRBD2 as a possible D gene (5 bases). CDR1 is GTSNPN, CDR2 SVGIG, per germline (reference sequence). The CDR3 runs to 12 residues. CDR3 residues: CNWQRSSYEQYF. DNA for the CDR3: TGTAACTGGCAGCGGAGCTCCTACGAGCAGTACTTC. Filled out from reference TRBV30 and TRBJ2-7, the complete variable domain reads SQTIHQWPATLVQPVGSPLSLECTVEGTSNPNLYWYRQAAGRGLQLLFYSVGIGQISSEVPQNLSASRPQDRQFILSSKKLLLSDSGFYLCNWQRSSYEQYFGPGTRLTVT.

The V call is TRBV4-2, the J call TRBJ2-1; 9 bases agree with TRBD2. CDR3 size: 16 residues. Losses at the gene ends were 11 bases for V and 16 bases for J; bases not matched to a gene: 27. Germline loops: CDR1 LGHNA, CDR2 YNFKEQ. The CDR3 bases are TGTGCCGACAGCCAAGTTTCCAGCGGGAGGCAATTTGGGCAATTCTTC. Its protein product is CADSQVSSGRQFGQFF.

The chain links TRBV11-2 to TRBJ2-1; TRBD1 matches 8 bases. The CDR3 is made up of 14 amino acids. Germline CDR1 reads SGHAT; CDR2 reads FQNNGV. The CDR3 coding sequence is TGTATCAGCAGTCTGCAGGGGGCTCACAATGAGCAGTTCTTC. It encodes CISSLQGAHNEQFF.

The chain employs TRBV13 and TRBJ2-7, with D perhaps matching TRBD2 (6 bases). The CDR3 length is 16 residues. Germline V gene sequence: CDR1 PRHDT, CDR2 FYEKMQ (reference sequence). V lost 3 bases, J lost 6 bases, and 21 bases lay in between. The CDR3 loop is CASSFGGLSGIGEQYF. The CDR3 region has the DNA TGTGCCAGCAGCTTTGGAGGGCTATCGGGAATCGGCGAGCAGTACTTC.

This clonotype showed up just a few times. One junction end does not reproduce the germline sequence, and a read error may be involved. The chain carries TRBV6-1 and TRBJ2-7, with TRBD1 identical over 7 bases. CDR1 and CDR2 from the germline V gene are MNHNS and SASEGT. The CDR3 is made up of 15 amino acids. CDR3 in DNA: TGTGCCAGCAGTGAGAGGGACAGCCACACCTACGAGCAGTGCTTC. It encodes CASSERDSHTYEQCF.

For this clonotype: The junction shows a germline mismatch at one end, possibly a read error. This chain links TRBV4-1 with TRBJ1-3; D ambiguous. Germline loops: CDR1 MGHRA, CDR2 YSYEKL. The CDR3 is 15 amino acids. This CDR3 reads CASNQGGVPGNTIYF. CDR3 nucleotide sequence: TGCGCCAGCAACCAAGGTGGGGTCCCTGGAAACACCATATATTTT.

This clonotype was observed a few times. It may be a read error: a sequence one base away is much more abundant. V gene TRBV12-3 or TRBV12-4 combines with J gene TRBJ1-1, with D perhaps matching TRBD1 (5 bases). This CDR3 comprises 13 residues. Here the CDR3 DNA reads TGTGTCGGGGCAGAGGACTTGAACACTGAAGCTTTCTTT. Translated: CVGAEDLNTEAFF.

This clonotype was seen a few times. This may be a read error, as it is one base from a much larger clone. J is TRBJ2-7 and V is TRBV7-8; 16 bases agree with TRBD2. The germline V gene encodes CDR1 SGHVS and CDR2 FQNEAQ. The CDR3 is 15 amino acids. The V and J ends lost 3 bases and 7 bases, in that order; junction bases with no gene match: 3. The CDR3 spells CASSLGLAGGAEQYV. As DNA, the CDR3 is TGTGCCAGCAGCTTGGGACTAGCGGGAGGGGCAGAGCAGTACGTC.

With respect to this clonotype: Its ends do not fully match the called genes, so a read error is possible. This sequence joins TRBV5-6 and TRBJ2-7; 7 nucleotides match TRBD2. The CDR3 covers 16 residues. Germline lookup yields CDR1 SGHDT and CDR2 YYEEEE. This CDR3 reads CVSQPVGWEGNFEQYF. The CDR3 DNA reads TGTGTCAGCCAACCTGTGGGGTGGGAGGGAAATTTCGAGCAGTACTTC.

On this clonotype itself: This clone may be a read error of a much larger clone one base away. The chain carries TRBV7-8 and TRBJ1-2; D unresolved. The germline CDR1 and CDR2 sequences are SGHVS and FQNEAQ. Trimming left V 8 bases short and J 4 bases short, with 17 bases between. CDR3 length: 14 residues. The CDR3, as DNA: TGTGCCAGCGGGCAAATGGCAGGCCCCTATGGCTACACCTTC. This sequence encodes CASGQMAGPYGYTF.

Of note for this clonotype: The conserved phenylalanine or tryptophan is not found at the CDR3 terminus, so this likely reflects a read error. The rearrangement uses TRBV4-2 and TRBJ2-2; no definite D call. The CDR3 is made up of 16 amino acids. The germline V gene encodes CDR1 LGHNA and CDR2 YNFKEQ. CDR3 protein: CASSQVRGVAAGELFL. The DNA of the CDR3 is TGTGCCAGTAGCCAGGTGAGAGGAGTCGCTGCCGGGGAGCTGTTTCTT.

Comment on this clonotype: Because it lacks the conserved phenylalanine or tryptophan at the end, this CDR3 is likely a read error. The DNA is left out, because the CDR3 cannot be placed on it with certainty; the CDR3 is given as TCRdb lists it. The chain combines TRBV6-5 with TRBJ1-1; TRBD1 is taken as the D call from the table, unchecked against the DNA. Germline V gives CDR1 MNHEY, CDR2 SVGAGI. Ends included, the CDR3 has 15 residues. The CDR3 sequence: CASSANSQGITEPFL.

This CDR3 reads CASSQNVGPGTAIYGYTF. CDR3 in DNA: TGTGCCAGCAGCCAAAATGTGGGCCCCGGGACAGCCATCTACGGCTACACCTTC. V usage is TRBV4-2 and J usage is TRBJ1-2; 7 nucleotides align to TRBD1. J gave up 8 bases and V 2 bases, and 20 bases lay outside the gene matches. This CDR3 region has 18 residues. Germline CDR1 LGHNA, CDR2 YNFKEQ.